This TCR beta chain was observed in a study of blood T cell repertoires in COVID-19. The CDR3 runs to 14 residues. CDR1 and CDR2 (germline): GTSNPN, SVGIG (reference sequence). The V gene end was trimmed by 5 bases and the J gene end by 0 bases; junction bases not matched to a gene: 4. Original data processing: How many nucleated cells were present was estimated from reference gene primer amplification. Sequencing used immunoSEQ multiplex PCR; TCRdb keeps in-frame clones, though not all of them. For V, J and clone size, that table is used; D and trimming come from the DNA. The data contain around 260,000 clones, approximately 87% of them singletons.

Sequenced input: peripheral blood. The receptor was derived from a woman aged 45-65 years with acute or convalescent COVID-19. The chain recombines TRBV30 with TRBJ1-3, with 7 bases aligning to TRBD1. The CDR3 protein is CAWPDRSSGNTIYF. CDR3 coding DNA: TGTGCCTGGCCGGACAGGAGCTCTGGAAACACCATATATTTT.